The 29 T cell receptor beta chains given below trace back to one sample, sequenced in a study of CD8 T cells in Susac syndrome. RNA amounts of roughly 0.45 to 1 ug underwent reverse transcription with random hexamers. Each CDR3 protein gets one entry after TCRdb re-called the immunoSEQ multiplex PCR reads with MiXCR. The table has 120,000 or so distinct CDR3 sequences, around 94% seen once. Sequencing was performed on CD4+ T cells from PBMCs. These TCRs come from a human donor in good health.

The chain has TRBV25-1 and TRBJ1-5, with unresolved D. The ends were cut back, 7 bases at V and 6 bases at J, with 13 bases in the middle. There are 13 residues in the CDR3. Germline V gene lookup returns CDR1 MGHDK and CDR2 SYGVNS. The CDR3 region has the DNA TGTGCCAGCACCAGACCAAATTTTCAGCCCCAGCATTTT. Its translation is CASTRPNFQPQHF.

The CDR3 loop reads CSVAGGLSGGSYEQYF. CDR3 in DNA: TGCAGCGTCGCGGGGGGGCTTAGCGGGGGGTCCTACGAGCAGTACTTC. The chain employs TRBV29-1 and TRBJ2-7, with 10 bases identical to TRBD2. The CDR3 consists of 16 residues. The trim removed 6 bases at V and 1 base at J, leaving 12 bases unmatched. Germline lookup yields CDR1 SQVTM and CDR2 ANQGSEA.

The CDR3 nucleotides read TGTGCCAGCAGCCAATCAGGGCTAGCTTACAATGAGCAGTTCTTC. Its protein is CASSQSGLAYNEQFF. The chain is built from TRBV3-1 and TRBJ2-1; D is tentatively TRBD1 or TRBD2 (5 bases each). CDR3 length equals 15 residues. Germline CDR1 reads LGHDT; CDR2 reads YNNKEL (reference sequence). V lost 2 bases and J lost 4, with 12 bases in between.

CDR3: CASSPGPPGAHEQFF. The CDR3 nucleotides read TGTGCCAGCTCACCAGGCCCTCCCGGGGCGCATGAGCAGTTCTTC. The chain couples TRBV18 to TRBJ2-1; D is tentatively TRBD1 or TRBD2 (5 bases each). This CDR3 has 15 residues. V was cut by 2 bases and J by 8 bases, with 16 bases left in between. CDR1 and CDR2 from the germline V gene are KGHSH and LQKENI.

The chain combines TRBV5-1 with TRBJ2-7; no definite D call. The V gene's germline CDR1 is SGHRS and CDR2 YFSETQ. Deletions cut 1 base from V and 2 bases from J, with 10 bases between. The CDR3 totals 14 residues. CDR3 bases: TGCGCCAGCAGCTTGATGGCAAATGCCTACGAGCAGTACTTC. It specifies CASSLMANAYEQYF.

This clonotype was detected only a few times. The J gene is TRBJ2-7, the V gene TRBV5-1; D assignment may be TRBD1 or TRBD2 (5 bases each). V shed 0 bases and J shed 0 bases, with 10 bases lying between them. The germline V gene encodes CDR1 SGHRS and CDR2 YFSETQ. This CDR3 spans 15 amino acids. CDR3 in DNA: TGCGCCAGCAGCTTGGCATCCGGGACCTCCTACGAGCAGTACTTC. Translated, it gives CASSLASGTSYEQYF.

This rearrangement joins TRBV29-1 to TRBJ1-3; 8 bases map to TRBD1. The CDR3 is made up of 15 amino acids. The V gene end was trimmed by 2 bases and the J gene end by 3 bases; junction bases not matched to a gene: 6. Germline CDR1 is SQVTM and CDR2 is ANQGSEA. CDR3: CSVEQGAYGGNTIYF. In DNA, the CDR3 is TGCAGCGTTGAACAGGGGGCTTATGGTGGAAACACCATATATTTT.

This rearrangement joins TRBV6-2 or TRBV6-3 to TRBJ2-7; 8 bases line up with TRBD1. The CDR3 loop spans 14 amino acids. Germline V gives CDR1 MNHEY, CDR2 SVGEGT. V dropped 4 bases and J dropped 2; count of bases not matched to a gene: 4. This CDR3 reads CASSLTRGPYEQYF. The DNA for the CDR3 is TGTGCCAGCAGTTTAACCAGGGGGCCCTACGAGCAGTACTTC.

The chain is built from TRBV20-1 and TRBJ1-4; D is unclear. V dropped 3 bases and J dropped 2 bases, with 16 bases sitting between them. The CDR3 consists of 16 residues. The germline gives CDR1 DFQATT, CDR2 SNEGSKA (reference sequence). Written as DNA, the CDR3 is TGCAGTGCTAGGCCTGTGGAGGATGTGACTAATGAAAAACTGTTTTTT. It translates to CSARPVEDVTNEKLFF.

The chain couples TRBV29-1 to TRBJ2-4; no clear D. CDR1 is SQVTM, CDR2 ANQGSEA, per germline. The length of the CDR3 is 14 residues. The V end was cut by 3 bases, the J end by 0 bases, with 9 bases between. CDR3 DNA sequence: TGCAGCGTTGAGGCAGCGCTAGCCAAAAACATTCAGTACTTC. This translates into CSVEAALAKNIQYF.

The chain uses TRBV20-1 and TRBJ2-1; 9 positions agree with TRBD2. Germline values: CDR1 DFQATT, CDR2 SNEGSKA (reference sequence). V shed 3 bases and J 9 bases; nucleotides not matched to a gene: 9. The CDR3 spans 14 residues. As DNA, the CDR3 is TGCAGTGCTAGGGCAGCCGGGACTAGCTTTGAGCAGTTCTTC. Its translation: CSARAAGTSFEQFF.

This chain joins TRBV5-5 and TRBJ1-5; unclear D gene. This CDR3 has 13 amino acids. V lost 0 bases and J 8 bases, leaving 9 bases between the germline ends. Per the germline V gene, CDR1 is SGHKS and CDR2 is YYEKEE (reference sequence). The CDR3 nucleotides read TGTGCCAGCAGCTTGGCATCGGTGGAGCCCCAGCATTTT. Translation gives CASSLASVEPQHF.

This clonotype was detected once. The chain is built from TRBV29-1 and TRBJ1-1; D is ambiguous. The CDR3 extends over 14 amino acids. Trimming pared 5 bases from V and 0 bases from J, leaving 13 bases between. The germline V gene has CDR1 SQVTM and CDR2 ANQGSEA. In DNA, the CDR3 is TGCAGCGTTTTTGCCCTTTCGGTGAACACTGAAGCTTTCTTT. Its translation: CSVFALSVNTEAFF. Complete variable domain (other parts from reference TRBV29-1 and TRBJ1-1): SAVISQKPSRDICQRGTSLTIQCQVDSQVTMMFWYRQQPGQSLTLIATANQGSEATYESGFVIDKFPISRPNLTFSTLTVSNMSPEDSSIYLCSVFALSVNTEAFFGQGTRLTVV.

The chain combines TRBV2 with TRBJ1-5; 7 bases line up with TRBD1. The CDR3 has 15 residues. Germline V lookup: CDR1 SNHLY, CDR2 FYNNEI. V lost 1 base and J lost 2; bases outside the gene matches: 2. DNA of the CDR3: TGTGCCAGCAGTGAAGACAGGGGTGGCAATCAGCCCCAGCATTTT. It specifies CASSEDRGGNQPQHF.

The DNA of the CDR3 is TGTGCCAGCAGCTTTTCAGGGGGCTCCTACAATGAGCAGTTCTTC. This translates into CASSFSGGSYNEQFF. The chain links TRBV5-6 to TRBJ2-1, with 7 nucleotides matching TRBD1. V trimming: 2 bases; J trimming: 0 bases; junction bases outside the gene matches: 2. The germline CDR1 and CDR2 sequences are SGHDT and YYEEEE. This CDR3 spans 15 amino acids.

V gene TRBV2 combines with J gene TRBJ2-7; D remains ambiguous. Trimming took 0 bases from V and 7 from J, leaving 7 bases between them. The germline V gene has CDR1 SNHLY and CDR2 FYNNEI. The CDR3 spans 12 residues. CDR3 DNA sequence: TGTGCCAGCAGTGAAGCGACTTTAGAGCAGTACTTC. Translating gives CASSEATLEQYF.

A word on this clonotype: One end of the junction does not line up with germline, which may come from a read error. The chain has TRBV10-3 and TRBJ1-1; a weak D match, TRBD1 (5 bases). From germline, CDR1 is ENHRY and CDR2 SYGVKD. This CDR3 has 11 residues. CDR3 region: CAIGQNTEVFF. CDR3 DNA sequence: TGTGCCATCGGACAAAACACTGAAGTTTTCTTT.

The chain recombines TRBV6-5 with TRBJ2-1; TRBD1 matches 9 bases. Per the germline V gene, CDR1 is MNHEY and CDR2 is SVGAGI. V lost 6 bases to trimming and J lost 8 bases; unmatched junction nucleotides: 5. The length of the CDR3 is 13 residues. CDR3 coding DNA: TGTGCCAGCAGAAGGGGACAGGGCGATGAGCAGTTCTTC. This encodes CASRRGQGDEQFF.

This clonotype was picked up one time. The rearrangement uses TRBV5-1 and TRBJ2-4, with D tentatively TRBD1 or TRBD2 (5 bases each). This CDR3 comprises 14 residues. Germline V gives CDR1 SGHRS, CDR2 YFSETQ. Trimming pared 0 bases from V and 8 bases from J, leaving 12 bases between. CDR3 nucleotide sequence: TGCGCCAGCAGCTTGGGAGGGGCGACGGACATTCAGTACTTC. It translates to CASSLGGATDIQYF.

The rearrangement joins TRBV28 to TRBJ2-2; TRBD1 matches at 7 bases. This CDR3 has 15 amino acids. Trimming removed 5 bases from V and 4 bases from J; junction bases left unmatched: 7. Germline CDR1 reads MDHEN; CDR2 reads SYDVKM. As DNA, the CDR3 is TGTGCCAGCAGTGGCCGGGACAGACCCACCGGGGAGCTGTTTTTT. Protein sequence: CASSGRDRPTGELFF.

This rearrangement joins TRBV6-2 or TRBV6-3 to TRBJ2-6, with D unclear. The CDR3 totals 14 residues. The germline V gene encodes CDR1 MNHEY and CDR2 SVGEGT. V was pared by 6 bases and J by 3 bases, with 9 bases between. CDR3 amino acids: CASRFRSGANVLTF. DNA of the CDR3: TGTGCCAGCAGATTCAGGAGTGGGGCCAACGTCCTGACTTTC.

The V gene is TRBV4-3, the J gene TRBJ2-2, with D tentatively TRBD1 (6 bases). Germline CDR1 LGHNA, CDR2 YSLEER. Trimming removed 0 bases from V and 5 bases from J, with 16 bases in between. There are 17 residues in the CDR3. CDR3 sequence (DNA): TGCGCCAGCAGCCAAGAGCATCGTCATAGGGGGACCGGGGAGCTGTTTTTT. Protein product: CASSQEHRHRGTGELFF.

The J gene is TRBJ2-6, the V gene TRBV7-8, with 7 bases lining up with TRBD1. The CDR3 is 17 residues long. V lost 1 base to trimming and J lost 0 bases; unmatched junction nucleotides: 3. CDR1 and CDR2 from the germline V gene are SGHVS and FQNEAQ. CDR3 in DNA: TGTGCCAGCAGCTTAGACAGGGGTACCTCTGGGGCCAACGTCCTGACTTTC. Translating it yields CASSLDRGTSGANVLTF. The full variable domain, rest sourced from reference TRBV7-8 and TRBJ2-6, is GAGVSQSPRYKVAKRGQDVALRCDPISGHVSLFWYQQALGQGPEFLTYFQNEAQLDKSGLPSDRFFAERPEGSVSTLKIQRTQQEDSAVYLCASSLDRGTSGANVLTFGAGSRLTVL.

The rearrangement links TRBV7-3 to TRBJ2-3; D is possibly TRBD1 (6 bases). The CDR3 totals 14 residues. The germline CDR1 and CDR2 sequences are SGHTA and FQGTGA. V gave up 3 bases and J gave up 4 bases, with 11 bases separating them. The CDR3 DNA is TGTGCCAGCAGCTTCGCAGGGGCGGCAGATACGCAGTATTTT. This sequence encodes CASSFAGAADTQYF.

The chain employs TRBV5-1 and TRBJ2-1; D unresolved. There are 15 residues in the CDR3. The germline V and J ends were trimmed by 4 bases and 1 base, with 12 bases remaining between them. Germline V gene data show CDR1 as SGHRS and CDR2 as YFSETQ. As DNA, the CDR3 is TGCGCCAGCAGCCAAGTAGGGCCTTCCTACAATGAGCAGTTCTTC. It is translated as CASSQVGPSYNEQFF.

This chain connects TRBV6-1 to TRBJ2-2; the match to TRBD2 covers 8 bases. Germline assignment: CDR1 MNHNS and CDR2 SASEGT. J was trimmed by 4 bases and V by 6 bases; bases with no gene match: 10. The CDR3 loop spans 16 amino acids. CDR3 region: CASSSRREVFTGELFF. The CDR3 DNA reads TGTGCCAGCAGCTCCCGGCGGGAGGTATTCACCGGGGAGCTGTTTTTT.

This chain connects TRBV18 to TRBJ2-7, with 7 bases identical to TRBD1. The CDR3 contains 15 residues. Trimming at V came to 5 bases and at J to 2 bases, leaving 9 bases not matched to a gene. Germline V gene sequence: CDR1 KGHSH, CDR2 LQKENI. CDR3 DNA: TGTGCCAGCTCAGGTTCCCCCGGGACAGCCTACGAGCAGTACTTC. This gives the protein CASSGSPGTAYEQYF. Together with reference TRBV18 and TRBJ2-7, the CDR3 gives the full variable domain: NAGVMQNPRHLVRRRGQEARLRCSPMKGHSHVYWYRQLPEEGLKFMVYLQKENIIDESGMPKERFSAEFPKEGPSILRIQQVVRGDSAAYFCASSGSPGTAYEQYFGPGTRLTVT.

The V and J genes are TRBV29-1 and TRBJ2-1; weak D call: TRBD2 (6 bases). V was trimmed by 6 bases and J by 2 bases, leaving 8 bases between them. Per the germline V gene, CDR1 is SQVTM and CDR2 is ANQGSEA. This CDR3 contains 12 residues. The CDR3 here is CSVERAYNEQFF. In DNA, the CDR3 is TGCAGCGTCGAGCGGGCCTACAATGAGCAGTTCTTC.

The chain couples TRBV18 to TRBJ1-4; TRBD1 agrees at 8 bases. The CDR3 totals 15 residues. The V gene's germline CDR1 is KGHSH and CDR2 LQKENI. With V trimmed by 0 bases and J by 8 bases, 5 bases remained unmatched. The CDR3 protein is CASSPPGQGREKLFF. The CDR3 coding sequence is TGTGCCAGCTCACCACCTGGACAGGGTCGGGAAAAACTGTTTTTT.